Shown below are 21 T cell receptor beta chains from a single sample sequenced in a study of a mutant IDH1 vaccine in newly diagnosed glioma. Profiled with immunoSEQ multiplex PCR; TCRdb holds only in-frame clones, not every one. The sample includes roughly 86,000 clones, around 80% seen only once; the top ten take roughly 7%. Noted time point: baseline, week 1 (first vaccination visit). The treatment denotes: pre-vaccination baseline after standard-of-care therapy. This specimen was PBMCs, taken from a glioma patient treated with radiotherapy, temozolomide or both. The source is a man aged 35-49 years with glioma.

The chain links TRBV5-4 to TRBJ2-7; the D gene is possibly TRBD2 (5 bases). Germline V gene sequence: CDR1 SGHNT, CDR2 YYREEE (reference sequence). CDR3 size: 15 residues. V shed 6 bases and J shed 2 bases, with 18 bases lying between them. The CDR3 bases are TGTGCCAGCATTGGCGGCGCGGGTATACCCTACGAGCAGTACTTC. Protein sequence: CASIGGAGIPYEQYF.

The J gene is TRBJ2-7, the V gene TRBV7-9; a possible D gene is TRBD1 (6 bases). The CDR3 is made up of 14 amino acids. Trimming pared 5 bases from V and 3 bases from J, leaving 14 bases between. Germline V gene sequence: CDR1 SEHNR, CDR2 FQNEAQ (reference sequence). The CDR3, as DNA: TGTGCCAGCAGCCCCCCCGGACAGCTCTACGAGCAGTACTTC. The encoded protein is CASSPPGQLYEQYF.

The chain has TRBV5-4 and TRBJ2-3; 14 nucleotides match TRBD2. The CDR3 covers 15 residues. The V segment lost 3 bases and the J segment 4 bases; nucleotides outside the gene matches: 1. Germline V gives CDR1 SGHNT, CDR2 YYREEE (reference sequence). CDR3 protein: CASSSTSGGADTQYF. The CDR3 DNA is TGTGCCAGCAGCTCGACTAGCGGGGGGGCAGATACGCAGTATTTT.

The chain couples TRBV6-5 to TRBJ1-5; perhaps TRBD1 as D (6 bases). V lost 0 bases and J lost 6, with 9 bases in between. Germline V gene sequence: CDR1 MNHEY, CDR2 SVGAGI. The CDR3 is 14 residues long. The CDR3 sequence is CASSYSRGSQPQHF. As DNA, the CDR3 is TGTGCCAGCAGTTACTCCAGGGGAAGTCAGCCCCAGCATTTT.

The J gene is TRBJ1-4, the V gene TRBV5-7; maybe TRBD1 (5 bases). TRBV5-7 is designated an ORF whose function remains uncertain. V lost 3 bases, J lost 7 bases, and 13 bases lay in between. This CDR3 region has 14 residues. The CDR3 DNA reads TGTGCCAGCAGCTCCAGGGTGGTTGGTGAAAAACTGTTTTTT. Protein: CASSSRVVGEKLFF.

The chain employs TRBV19 and TRBJ2-7, with D perhaps assigned TRBD1 or TRBD2 (6 bases each). Germline V gene sequence: CDR1 LNHDA, CDR2 SQIVND (reference sequence). This CDR3 is built from 15 residues. V was shortened by 4 bases and J by 3 bases, with 16 bases between the two germline ends. The CDR3 nucleotides are TGTGCCAGTAGTAGCTCCGGGGGCGCGAACTACGAGCAGTACTTC. The encoded protein is CASSSSGGANYEQYF.

This chain links TRBV10-3 with TRBJ2-2, with 9 bases aligning to TRBD2. The CDR3 runs to 15 residues. J lost 0 bases, V lost 5 bases, and 1 base had no gene match. CDR1 is ENHRY and CDR2 is SYGVKD in the germline V gene. The CDR3 sequence: CAISLAGPNTGELFF. The CDR3 coding sequence is TGTGCCATCAGTCTAGCGGGACCGAACACCGGGGAGCTGTTTTTT.

CDR3 DNA: TGTGCCAGCAGCTTAACCGGGACAACTAGCACAGATACGCAGTATTTT. It translates to CASSLTGTTSTDTQYF. The chain links TRBV7-9 to TRBJ2-3; possible D gene TRBD1, 6 bases. The CDR3 runs to 16 residues. Germline V lookup: CDR1 SEHNR, CDR2 FQNEAQ (reference sequence). The germline V and J ends were trimmed by 2 bases and 0 bases, with 12 bases remaining between them.

The chain is built from TRBV10-3 and TRBJ2-7; D perhaps matches TRBD2 (5 bases). The germline CDR1 and CDR2 sequences are ENHRY and SYGVKD. The germline V and J ends were trimmed by 10 bases and 0 bases, with 13 bases remaining between them. The CDR3 extends over 13 amino acids. The CDR3 protein is CATERPSSYEQYF. The CDR3 DNA follows: TGTGCCACTGAGCGGCCGAGCTCCTACGAGCAGTACTTC.

The chain employs TRBV7-6 and TRBJ2-7, with TRBD2 matching over 11 bases. Trimming at V came to 5 bases and at J to 4 bases, leaving 7 bases not matched to a gene. This CDR3 has 15 residues. CDR1 is SGHVS, CDR2 FNYEAQ, per germline. The CDR3 nucleotides are TGTGCCAGCAGCCCGAGACTAGCGGGGCTGTACGAGCAGTACTTC. As protein: CASSPRLAGLYEQYF.

The chain combines TRBV5-1 with TRBJ2-1, with D possibly being TRBD2 (5 bases). V was cut by 6 bases and J by 1 base, with 17 bases left in between. In germline, CDR1 is SGHRS, CDR2 YFSETQ. The CDR3 spans 16 residues. The CDR3 nucleotides are TGCGCCAGCACCCAGATCCCCCGGACTTCCTACAATGAGCAGTTCTTC. Its translation: CASTQIPRTSYNEQFF.

CDR3 amino acids: CASSLIAGTLDEQFF. The CDR3 DNA reads as TGCGCCAGCAGCTTGATTGCGGGGACCCTAGATGAGCAGTTCTTC. The chain is built from TRBV5-1 and TRBJ2-1, with a tentative D call TRBD2 (6 bases). CDR1 and CDR2 (germline): SGHRS, YFSETQ. V lost 1 base, J lost 8 bases, and 16 bases lay in between. CDR3 length: 15 amino acids.

The chain recombines TRBV29-1 with TRBJ2-5; no definite D call. Germline V gene lookup returns CDR1 SQVTM and CDR2 ANQGSEA. V was pared by 0 bases and J by 3 bases, with 11 bases between. This CDR3 has 14 amino acids. The CDR3 DNA is TGCAGCGTTGAAGATAGGCCAAAAGAAGAGACCCAGTACTTC. Translating gives CSVEDRPKEETQYF.

V and J are TRBV7-2 and TRBJ1-1; 8 nucleotides agree with TRBD1. With 5 bases clipped from V and 1 base from J, the junction kept 6 bases outside the gene matches. This CDR3 comprises 15 residues. Germline loops: CDR1 SGHTA, CDR2 FQGNSA. CDR3 region: CASSLIGTGNTEAFF. The CDR3 coding sequence is TGTGCCAGCAGCCTCATCGGGACAGGGAACACTGAAGCTTTCTTT.

The chain combines TRBV28 with TRBJ2-5; D remains unclear. V was trimmed by 2 bases and J by 1 base, leaving 5 bases between them. Germline CDR1 reads MDHEN; CDR2 reads SYDVKM. The CDR3 runs to 13 residues. CDR3 sequence (DNA): TGTGCCAGCAGTTTAAAGATCCAAGAGACCCAGTACTTC. Amino acid sequence: CASSLKIQETQYF.

The chain recombines TRBV27 with TRBJ1-5; D call uncertain. The V gene lost 10 bases and the J gene lost 5 bases, with 15 bases spanning the gap. The CDR3 totals 13 residues. Germline V gene sequence: CDR1 MNHEY, CDR2 SMNVEV (reference sequence). The CDR3 bases are TGTGCCACCGTCGATACCGGGGATCAGCCCCAGCATTTT. Translation gives CATVDTGDQPQHF.

A single count supports this clone. This chain connects TRBV7-2 to TRBJ2-3; D is uncertain. The CDR3 loop spans 13 amino acids. V dropped 10 bases and J dropped 2 bases, with 13 bases sitting between them. The V gene's germline CDR1 is SGHTA and CDR2 FQGNSA. The CDR3 DNA is TGTGCCAACCGCACCCTACTCACAGATACGCAGTATTTT. Encoded protein: CANRTLLTDTQYF. The whole variable domain, remainder taken from reference TRBV7-2 and TRBJ2-3, is GAGVSQSPSNKVTEKGKDVELRCDPISGHTALYWYRQSLGQGLEFLIYFQGNSAPDKSGLPSDRFSAERTGGSVSTLTIQRTQQEDSAVYLCANRTLLTDTQYFGPGTRLTVL.

In this sample, this clone turned up a few times. This rearrangement joins TRBV2 to TRBJ1-5; D gene uncertain. The CDR3 loop spans 15 amino acids. Germline CDR1 SNHLY, CDR2 FYNNEI. Trimming took 2 bases from V and 2 from J, leaving 10 bases between them. CDR3 in DNA: TGTGCCAGCAGTGAAAGTACAGTTGGCAATCAGCCCCAGCATTTT. Translation: CASSESTVGNQPQHF.

V gene TRBV7-2 combines with J gene TRBJ2-7, with D perhaps matching TRBD1 (5 bases). Germline lookup yields CDR1 SGHTA and CDR2 FQGNSA. The CDR3 covers 15 residues. V shed 1 base and J shed 2 bases, with 12 bases lying between them. CDR3 loop: CASSLGVSGTYEQYF. The CDR3 nucleotides are TGTGCCAGCAGCTTAGGGGTTTCAGGGACCTACGAGCAGTACTTC.

This clone was counted a single time. The chain couples TRBV7-2 to TRBJ2-3; D is perhaps TRBD2 (5 bases). V lost 6 bases, J lost 0 bases, and 13 bases lay in between. Germline CDR1 is SGHTA and CDR2 is FQGNSA. The CDR3 contains 15 residues. The CDR3 is CASRAAGTSTDTQYF. DNA for the CDR3: TGTGCCAGCAGGGCCGCGGGTACTAGCACAGATACGCAGTATTTT.

The CDR3 DNA reads TGTGCCAGCAGCACAGATGGCAAATGGAACACTGAAGCTTTCTTT. Encoded protein: CASSTDGKWNTEAFF. The chain joins TRBV9 to TRBJ1-1, with D uncertain. Looked up from germline, CDR1 is SGDLS and CDR2 is YYNGEE. V was trimmed by 4 bases and J by 1 base, leaving 14 bases between them. The CDR3 extends over 15 amino acids. Supplemented by reference TRBV9 and TRBJ1-1, the full variable domain reads DSGVTQTPKHLITATGQRVTLRCSPRSGDLSVYWYQQSLDQGLQFLIQYYNGEERAKGNILERFSAQQFPDLHSELNLSSLELGDSALYFCASSTDGKWNTEAFFGQGTRLTVV.